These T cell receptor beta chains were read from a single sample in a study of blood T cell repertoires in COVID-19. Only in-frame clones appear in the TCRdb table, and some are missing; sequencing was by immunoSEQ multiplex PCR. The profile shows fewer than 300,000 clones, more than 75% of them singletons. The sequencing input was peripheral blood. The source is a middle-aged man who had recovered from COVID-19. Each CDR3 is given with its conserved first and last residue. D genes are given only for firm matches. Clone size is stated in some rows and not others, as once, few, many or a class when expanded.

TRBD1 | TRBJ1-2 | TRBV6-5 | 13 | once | CASISGTGYGYTF | TGTGCCAGCATTTCCGGGACAGGGTACGGCTACACCTTC
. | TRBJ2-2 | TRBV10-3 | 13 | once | CAIKRAPGGELFF | TGTGCCATCAAACGAGCGCCCGGCGGGGAGCTGTTTTTT
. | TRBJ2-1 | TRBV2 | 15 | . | CASEQQGGIYNEQFF | TGTGCCAGTGAGCAACAGGGTGGGATCTACAATGAGCAGTTCTTC
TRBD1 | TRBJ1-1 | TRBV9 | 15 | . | CASSPTGLRGTEAFF | TGTGCCAGCAGCCCGACAGGGCTGCGAGGGACTGAAGCTTTCTTT
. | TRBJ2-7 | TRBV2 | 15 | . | CASTEVAGRYYEQYF | TGTGCCAGCACCGAGGTCGCGGGCCGATACTACGAGCAGTACTTC
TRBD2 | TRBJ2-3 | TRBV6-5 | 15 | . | CASTMTGTNTDTQYF | TGTGCCAGCACCATGACCGGGACTAACACAGATACGCAGTATTTT
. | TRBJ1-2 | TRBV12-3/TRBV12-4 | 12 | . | CASSPNGYGYTF | TGTGCCAGCAGTCCCAACGGCTATGGCTACACCTTC
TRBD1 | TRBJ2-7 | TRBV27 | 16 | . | CATTGTGTDRSYEQYF | TGTGCCACAACCGGGACAGGGACGGACCGCAGCTACGAGCAGTACTTC
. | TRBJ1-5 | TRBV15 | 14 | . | CATSSGLNNQPQHF | TGTGCCACCAGCAGTGGACTGAACAATCAGCCCCAGCATTTT
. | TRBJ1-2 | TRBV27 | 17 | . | CASSLLSRPLDDYGYTF | TGTGCCAGCAGTTTACTTTCGCGGCCCCTGGATGACTATGGCTACACCTTC
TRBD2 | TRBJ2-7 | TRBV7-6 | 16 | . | CASSLGTSGLIYEQYF | TGTGCCAGCAGCTTGGGGACTAGCGGGCTAATCTACGAGCAGTACTTC
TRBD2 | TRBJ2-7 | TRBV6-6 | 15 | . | CASSYGTSGSIEQYF | TGTGCCAGCAGTTACGGGACTAGCGGGAGTATTGAGCAGTACTTC
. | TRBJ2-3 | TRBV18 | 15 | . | CASSPRLGGTDTQYF | TGTGCCAGCTCACCAAGGCTGGGAGGCACAGATACGCAGTATTTT
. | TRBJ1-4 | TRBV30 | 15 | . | CAWSVRHGRREKLFF | TGTGCCTGGAGTGTACGGCACGGCCGGAGGGAAAAACTGTTTTTT
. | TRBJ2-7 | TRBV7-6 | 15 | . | CASTPGMSGWNEQYF | TGTGCCAGCACCCCTGGGATGAGCGGGTGGAACGAGCAGTACTTC
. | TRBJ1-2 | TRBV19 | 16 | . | CASSRSGTQSNYGYTF | TGTGCCAGTAGTAGGTCGGGAACCCAATCTAACTATGGCTACACCTTC
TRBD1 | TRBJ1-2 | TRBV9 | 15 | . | CASSGTGGSDRRYTF | TGTGCCAGCAGCGGGACAGGGGGTTCGGATCGTCGCTACACCTTC
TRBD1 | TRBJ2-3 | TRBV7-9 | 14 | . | CASSLKGAADTQYF | TGTGCCAGCAGCTTAAAGGGGGCCGCAGATACGCAGTATTTT
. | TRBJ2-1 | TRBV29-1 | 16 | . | CSGFGPPQSSYNEQFF | TGCAGCGGATTTGGGCCCCCACAGAGCTCCTACAATGAGCAGTTCTTC
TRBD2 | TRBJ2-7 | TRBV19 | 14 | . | CASSSGGSGYEQYF | TGTGCCAGTAGCTCGGGGGGGAGCGGGTACGAGCAGTACTTC